The entry below describes one T cell receptor beta chain. The antigen remains undetermined. The same CDR3 also results from other DNA sequences found in this sample. The data were obtained in a study of beta chain features in type 1 diabetes. Findings and caveats of the study: Shortening of TCRB CDR3s, moderate but significant, appeared in all four CD4+ subsets of Type 1 diabetes patients. The cDNA sequencing approach could over-represent high-TCR-expressing cells.

Every bit of the isolated RNA underwent reverse transcription, so sequencing read expressed TCRB transcripts. Here immunoSEQ multiplex PCR was the method, and the copy in TCRdb shows in-frame clones only, minus some. The sample includes around 710,000 clones, 9.5% to 15% seen only once; the top ten take approximately 0.11%. The receptor's source is a man aged 25 to 40 with type 1 diabetes. Material: naive CD4+ T cells from blood.

The CDR3 is CASSLDRGTDTQYF. Written as DNA, the CDR3 is TGCGCCAGCAGCTTGGACCGGGGCACAGATACGCAGTATTTT. The gene calls are TRBV5-1 and TRBJ2-3; D uncertain. V lost 0 bases, J lost 1 base, and 6 bases lay in between. The CDR3 consists of 14 residues. Per germline, CDR1 SGHRS and CDR2 YFSETQ.